These 19 T cell receptor beta chains share one sample of origin, sequenced in a study of radiation and T cells in renal cell carcinoma. TCRdb's copy holds only in-frame clones and misses some; the assay was immunoSEQ multiplex PCR. The data show around 26,000 clones, 58% seen once. Treatment indicated: treatment-naive control, cytoreductive nephrectomy. This specimen consisted of tumor tissue, obtained from a patient whose treatment was nephrectomy without radiotherapy. The receptors originated from a man aged 35-49 years with renal cell carcinoma.

The V gene is TRBV27, the J gene TRBJ2-1; weak D call: TRBD1 (6 bases). Trimming left V 7 bases short and J 10 bases short, with 20 bases between. This CDR3 is 14 amino acids long. Germline V lookup: CDR1 MNHEY, CDR2 SMNVEV (reference sequence). The CDR3 loop reads CASNPTLGGLEQFF. CDR3 sequence (DNA): TGTGCCAGCAATCCTACCCTAGGGGGATTGGAGCAGTTCTTC.

Many counts were recorded for this clone. CDR3 loop: CASSLLFDEQFF. Here the CDR3 DNA reads TGCGCCAGCAGCTTGCTGTTCGATGAGCAGTTCTTC. The chain recombines TRBV5-1 with TRBJ2-1, with D hard to call. CDR1 is SGHRS, CDR2 YFSETQ, per germline. Trimming removed 1 base at V and 8 bases at J, with 7 bases between. The CDR3 sequence is 12 residues long. The full variable domain, completed using reference TRBV5-1 and TRBJ2-1, is KAGVTQTPRYLIKTRGQQVTLSCSPISGHRSVSWYQQTPGQGLQFLFEYFSETQRNKGNFPGRFSGRQFSNSRSEMNVSTLELGDSALYLCASSLLFDEQFFGPGTRLTVL.

This clone was counted ten times or more. This sequence joins TRBV4-1 and TRBJ1-1; 7 bases are a match to TRBD1. The CDR3 contains 11 residues. The V gene end was trimmed by 9 bases and the J gene end by 8 bases; junction bases not matched to a gene: 6. Germline CDR1 MGHRA, CDR2 YSYEKL. CDR3 coding DNA: TGCGCCAGTGGACAGGAAGGGGAAGCTTTCTTT. Translated: CASGQEGEAFF.

This clone was observed a handful of times. The chain couples TRBV28 to TRBJ1-2; 7 bases map to TRBD1. The CDR3 is 16 residues long. The trim removed 1 base at V and 7 bases at J, leaving 12 bases unmatched. Looked up from germline, CDR1 is MDHEN and CDR2 is SYDVKM. In DNA, the CDR3 is TGTGCCAGCAGTTTATTGGGACAGCTGATTTTAGGTGGCTACACCTTC. It yields the protein CASSLLGQLILGGYTF.

This clone was recorded many times. The V and J genes are TRBV10-3 and TRBJ1-1; no definite D call. V lost 2 bases, J lost 1 base, and 5 bases lay in between. CDR1 is ENHRY, CDR2 SYGVKD, per germline. The CDR3 has 13 residues. The CDR3: CAISEGGNTEAFF. CDR3 bases: TGTGCCATCAGTGAGGGAGGGAACACTGAAGCTTTCTTT.

The count of this clone is one. V usage is TRBV11-2 and J usage is TRBJ2-2; perhaps TRBD1 as D (5 bases). The CDR3 covers 15 residues. Germline CDR1 reads SGHAT; CDR2 reads FQNNGV. With 1 base removed from V and 6 bases from J, the gap between germline ends came to 12 bases. The CDR3 coding sequence is TGTGCCAGCAGCTTAGCAGGGTTCGTGGCCGGGGAGCTGTTTTTT. It is translated as CASSLAGFVAGELFF.

This sequence joins TRBV5-6 and TRBJ1-5; D not certain. V lost 3 bases and J lost 2, with 6 bases in between. The CDR3 has 13 amino acids. CDR1 and CDR2 from the germline V gene are SGHDT and YYEEEE. The CDR3 spells CASSSVRNQPQHF. CDR3 nucleotides: TGTGCCAGCAGCTCAGTGCGCAATCAGCCCCAGCATTTT.

This chain links TRBV6-1 with TRBJ2-7; maybe TRBD1 (5 bases). This CDR3 has 16 amino acids. V lost 2 bases to trimming and J lost 5 bases, with 19 bases between them. CDR1 is MNHNS, CDR2 SASEGT, per germline. CDR3 nucleotides: TGTGCCAGCAGTGAATTGCGGACAAACCTTTACAACGAGCAGTACTTC. This gives the protein CASSELRTNLYNEQYF.

The chain combines TRBV7-9 with TRBJ2-7; 9 bases line up with TRBD1. The CDR3 extends over 14 amino acids. V shed 1 base and J 7 bases; nucleotides not matched to a gene: 5. CDR1 and CDR2 from the germline V gene are SEHNR and FQNEAQ (reference sequence). CDR3 sequence (DNA): TGTGCCAGCAGCTTAGGTCGGGACAGGGTAGAGCAGTACTTC. This gives the protein CASSLGRDRVEQYF. Full variable domain (remainder filled in from reference TRBV7-9 and TRBJ2-7): DTGVSQNPRHKITKRGQNVTFRCDPISEHNRLYWYRQTLGQGPEFLTYFQNEAQLEKSRLLSDRFSAERPKGSFSTLEIQRTEQGDSAMYLCASSLGRDRVEQYFGPGTRLTVT.

This clone was seen only a few times. J is TRBJ1-5 and V is TRBV30, with D tentatively TRBD1 (5 bases). The CDR3 length is 14 residues. The ends were cut back, 5 bases at V and 2 bases at J, with 13 bases in the middle. Per germline, CDR1 GTSNPN and CDR2 SVGIG (reference sequence). CDR3 protein: CAWGPGLGNQPQHF. As DNA, the CDR3 is TGTGCCTGGGGTCCGGGACTTGGCAATCAGCCCCAGCATTTT. Complete variable domain (other parts from reference TRBV30 and TRBJ1-5): SQTIHQWPATLVQPVGSPLSLECTVEGTSNPNLYWYRQAAGRGLQLLFYSVGIGQISSEVPQNLSASRPQDRQFILSSKKLLLSDSGFYLCAWGPGLGNQPQHFGDGTRLSIL.

The rearrangement uses TRBV7-2 and TRBJ2-7, with 7 bases lining up with TRBD2. The CDR3 is made up of 11 amino acids. The junction had 0 bases not matched to a gene; V was cut back by 1 base and J by 9 bases. Germline loops: CDR1 SGHTA, CDR2 FQGNSA. The CDR3 DNA is TGTGCCAGCAGCTTAGGCGGGGGGCAGTACTTC. It codes for CASSLGGGQYF. Full variable domain (missing parts from reference TRBV7-2 and TRBJ2-7): GAGVSQSPSNKVTEKGKDVELRCDPISGHTALYWYRQSLGQGLEFLIYFQGNSAPDKSGLPSDRFSAERTGGSVSTLTIQRTQQEDSAVYLCASSLGGGQYFGPGTRLTVT.

This clone was found a few times. V and J are TRBV27 and TRBJ2-7; a possible D gene is TRBD2 (5 bases). Trimming took 5 bases from V and 0 from J, leaving 11 bases between them. This CDR3 is 14 amino acids long. Germline-derived CDR1 and CDR2 are MNHEY and SMNVEV (reference sequence). Written as DNA, the CDR3 is TGTGCCAGCAGTCGGACTGGGAGCTCCTACGAGCAGTACTTC. It translates to CASSRTGSSYEQYF.

The chain carries TRBV9 and TRBJ2-7; the D call may be TRBD1 or TRBD2 (5 bases each). This CDR3 is built from 15 residues. Trimming stripped 3 bases from V and 1 base from J, with 14 bases between. Germline CDR1 reads SGDLS; CDR2 reads YYNGEE. The CDR3 region is CASSGSGLVSYEQYV. CDR3 bases: TGTGCCAGCAGCGGGTCGGGGCTGGTTTCCTACGAGCAGTACGTC.

CDR3 DNA: TGCAGTGCGGGGTCCGAGCAGTACGTC. This gives the protein CSAGSEQYV. The rearrangement links TRBV20-1 to TRBJ2-7; D call uncertain. The length of the CDR3 is 9 residues. Germline-derived CDR1 and CDR2 are DFQATT and SNEGSKA (reference sequence). V lost 6 bases and J lost 6, with 6 bases in between.

Worth noting for this clone: In the same sample, other DNA sequences code for this CDR3. The rearrangement links TRBV6-5 to TRBJ1-1, with D hard to call. The V end was cut by 4 bases, the J end by 1 base, with 10 bases between. The CDR3 is 14 residues long. Per the germline V gene, CDR1 is MNHEY and CDR2 is SVGAGI. The CDR3 DNA sequence: TGTGCCAGCAGTTTATCAGGTACGAACACTGAAGCTTTCTTT. Translation gives CASSLSGTNTEAFF.

V usage is TRBV7-9 and J usage is TRBJ1-1, with TRBD1 matching 7 bases. V shed 0 bases and J 5 bases; nucleotides not matched to a gene: 9. The CDR3 runs 16 residues. Germline CDR1 is SEHNR and CDR2 is FQNEAQ (reference sequence). The CDR3 sequence: CASSLAGAGGGTEAFF. CDR3 coding DNA: TGTGCCAGCAGCTTAGCCGGCGCAGGGGGAGGAACTGAAGCTTTCTTT.

The chain links TRBV6-1 to TRBJ2-7; D ambiguous. The germline CDR1 and CDR2 sequences are MNHNS and SASEGT. The CDR3 loop spans 14 amino acids. Trimming cost V 0 bases and J 4 bases, with 10 bases left between them. The CDR3 sequence is CASSEAPDIYEQYV. CDR3 in DNA: TGTGCCAGCAGTGAAGCCCCAGACATTTACGAGCAGTACGTC.

This clone was detected a few times. The chain links TRBV6-5 to TRBJ1-1, with D possibly TRBD1 on 6 matching bases. This CDR3 region has 15 residues. V dropped 8 bases and J dropped 5 bases, with 21 bases sitting between them. Germline V gene lookup returns CDR1 MNHEY and CDR2 SVGAGI. The CDR3 DNA follows: TGTGCCAGCCTGGAAGGGGGAAAAGCAAGGACTGAAGCTTTCTTT. It yields the protein CASLEGGKARTEAFF.

This clone came up a few times. The J gene is TRBJ1-1, the V gene TRBV7-2; no clear D gene. The CDR3 runs 13 residues. The germline gives CDR1 SGHTA, CDR2 FQGNSA. Trimming shortened V by 5 bases and J by 1 base, and 8 bases separated the two germline ends. In DNA, the CDR3 is TGTGCCAGCAGCCTCAGCGGGAACACTGAAGCTTTCTTT. This sequence encodes CASSLSGNTEAFF.